This TCR beta chain was profiled in a study of blood T cells in healthy people across ages. The V and J ends lost 8 bases and 2 bases respectively, with 13 bases between them. There are 15 residues in the CDR3. The germline V gene has CDR1 MNHNS and CDR2 SASEGT. The second PCR ran roughly 6 to 11 cycles with a sample-barcoded 5' primer and J-beta primers. One entry per CDR3 protein results from TCRdb running MiXCR on the 5' RACE reads. The sample has 750,000 to 950,000 distinct CDR3 sequences, approximately 53% seen once. Total RNA was extracted at no less than 5 micrograms per sample. The receptor was derived from a man at least 80 years old in good health. Material for sequencing was blood. The chain uses TRBV6-1 and TRBJ2-6; D is unclear. As DNA, the CDR3 is TGTGCCAGCGAAGTCTTCCGACCTGGGGCCAACGTCCTGACTTTC. This codes for CASEVFRPGANVLTF.